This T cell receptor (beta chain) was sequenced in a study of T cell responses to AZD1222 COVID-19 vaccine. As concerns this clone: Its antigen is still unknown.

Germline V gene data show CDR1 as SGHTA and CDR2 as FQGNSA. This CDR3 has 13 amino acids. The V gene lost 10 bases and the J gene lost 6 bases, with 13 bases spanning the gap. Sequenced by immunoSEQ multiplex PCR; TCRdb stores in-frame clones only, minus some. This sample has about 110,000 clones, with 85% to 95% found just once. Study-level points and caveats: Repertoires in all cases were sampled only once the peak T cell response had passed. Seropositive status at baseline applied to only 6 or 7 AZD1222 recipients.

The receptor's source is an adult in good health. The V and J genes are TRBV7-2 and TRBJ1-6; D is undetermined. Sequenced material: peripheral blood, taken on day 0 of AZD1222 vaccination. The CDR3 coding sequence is TGTGCCACCCGGCAGGACTTTAATTCACCCCTCCACTTT. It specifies CATRQDFNSPLHF.